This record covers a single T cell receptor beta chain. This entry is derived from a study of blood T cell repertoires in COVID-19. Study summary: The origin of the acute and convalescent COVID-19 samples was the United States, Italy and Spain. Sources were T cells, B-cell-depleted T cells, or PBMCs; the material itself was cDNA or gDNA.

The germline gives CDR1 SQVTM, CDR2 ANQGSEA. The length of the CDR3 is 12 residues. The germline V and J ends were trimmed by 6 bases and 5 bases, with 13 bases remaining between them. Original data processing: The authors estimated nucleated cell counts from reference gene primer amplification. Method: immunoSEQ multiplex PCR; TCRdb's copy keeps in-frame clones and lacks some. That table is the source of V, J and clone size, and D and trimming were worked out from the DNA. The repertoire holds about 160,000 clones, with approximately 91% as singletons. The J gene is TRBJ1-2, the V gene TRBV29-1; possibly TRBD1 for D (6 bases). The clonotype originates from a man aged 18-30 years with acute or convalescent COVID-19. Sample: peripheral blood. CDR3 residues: CSVDRTGYGYTF. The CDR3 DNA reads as TGCAGCGTGGATCGCACAGGGTATGGCTACACCTTC.